The 29 T cell receptor beta chains presented below share a single source sample, sequenced in a study of CD8+ T cells in alopecia areata. Treatment described: oral pan-JAK inhibitor, 5-10 mg twice daily. Sequencing relied on a cDNA template that was reverse transcribed from extracted RNA. Profiled with immunoSEQ multiplex PCR; TCRdb holds only in-frame clones, not every one. Among approximately 200,000 clones listed, about 60% were seen once. The sequenced sample was CD4+ T cells sorted from blood, obtained at week 4, from a patient treated with tofacitinib. These receptors came from a human donor with alopecia areata.

The sample holds a few counts of this clone. The rearrangement uses TRBV5-4 and TRBJ2-5; 14 bases line up with TRBD2. Germline loops: CDR1 SGHNT, CDR2 YYREEE (reference sequence). Trimming cost V 5 bases and J 3 bases; bases outside gene matches: 6. The CDR3 sequence is 16 residues long. Written as DNA, the CDR3 is TGTGCCAGCAGTAGGACTAGCGGGGGGCTTGAAGAGACCCAGTACTTC. It translates to CASSRTSGGLEETQYF.

The chain employs TRBV7-8 and TRBJ1-1, with 9 bases lining up with TRBD1. With 5 bases clipped from V and 1 base from J, the junction kept 2 bases outside the gene matches. This CDR3 is built from 14 residues. CDR1 and CDR2 (germline): SGHVS, FQNEAQ. The CDR3 nucleotides read TGTGCCAGCAGCCCGGGACAGGGGAACACTGAAGCTTTCTTT. Its translation is CASSPGQGNTEAFF.

The rearrangement uses TRBV7-2 and TRBJ1-1; 9 positions agree with TRBD1. The V segment lost 6 bases and the J segment 10 bases; nucleotides outside the gene matches: 15. The germline CDR1 and CDR2 sequences are SGHTA and FQGNSA. There are 15 residues in the CDR3. CDR3 coding DNA: TGTGCCAGCAGGGGATCCGAAGGGACAGGGAGAAGAGCTTTCTTT. Its protein product is CASRGSEGTGRRAFF.

The V and J genes are TRBV11-2 and TRBJ2-2; 9 positions agree with TRBD1. The V gene's germline CDR1 is SGHAT and CDR2 FQNNGV. The CDR3 length is 15 residues. The V segment lost 7 bases and the J segment 6 bases; nucleotides outside the gene matches: 9. CDR3 in amino acids: CASIPGQGVSGELFF. The DNA for the CDR3 is TGTGCCAGCATTCCGGGACAGGGAGTCTCCGGGGAGCTGTTTTTT.

V and J are TRBV18 and TRBJ2-7; a possible D gene is TRBD2 (5 bases). Per germline, CDR1 KGHSH and CDR2 LQKENI. V lost 3 bases and J 5 bases, leaving 17 bases between the germline ends. The CDR3 runs 15 residues. CDR3 bases: TGTGCCAGCTCACCCCGGGAAGGAAGGGCCGACGAGCAGTACTTC. Translation gives CASSPREGRADEQYF. The complete variable domain, with remaining parts taken from reference TRBV18 and TRBJ2-7, reads NAGVMQNPRHLVRRRGQEARLRCSPMKGHSHVYWYRQLPEEGLKFMVYLQKENIIDESGMPKERFSAEFPKEGPSILRIQQVVRGDSAAYFCASSPREGRADEQYFGPGTRLTVT.

The CDR3 nucleotides read TGTGCCAGCAGTGAAGAGGGAACAGGGAGAGGGACCGGGGAGCTGTTTTTT. Translated, it gives CASSEEGTGRGTGELFF. V gene TRBV2 combines with J gene TRBJ2-2, with D possibly matching TRBD1 (6 bases). V was clipped by 1 base and J by 5 bases, with 17 bases between them. The length of the CDR3 is 17 residues. The germline gives CDR1 SNHLY, CDR2 FYNNEI.

This chain uses TRBV29-1 with TRBJ1-2; D uncertain. From germline, CDR1 is SQVTM and CDR2 ANQGSEA. Trimming stripped 4 bases from V and 5 bases from J, with 17 bases between. The CDR3 length is 14 residues. The CDR3 loop is CSVGQTARKYGYTF. CDR3 in DNA: TGCAGCGTTGGACAAACCGCTCGCAAGTATGGCTACACCTTC.

The chain carries TRBV30 and TRBJ2-7; either TRBD1 or TRBD2 may fit D (5 bases each). Trimming took 0 bases from V and 1 from J, leaving 16 bases between them. CDR3 length: 16 amino acids. Germline CDR1 is GTSNPN and CDR2 is SVGIG (reference sequence). Written as DNA, the CDR3 is TGTGCCTGGAGTGTACCCGGGACGGACTGGTCCTACGAGCAGTACTTC. Its translation: CAWSVPGTDWSYEQYF.

The chain recombines TRBV27 with TRBJ2-4, with D possibly TRBD2 on 5 matching bases. The CDR3 is made up of 16 amino acids. V was shortened by 6 bases and J by 0 bases, with 15 bases between the two germline ends. In germline, CDR1 is MNHEY, CDR2 SMNVEV (reference sequence). DNA of the CDR3: TGTGCCAGCAGGAAATTCTCGGCGGGAGCCAAAAACATTCAGTACTTC. Its protein product is CASRKFSAGAKNIQYF.

The chain recombines TRBV25-1 with TRBJ2-5, with TRBD1 as a possible D gene (6 bases). CDR3 length equals 13 residues. The ends were cut back, 3 bases at V and 5 bases at J, with 10 bases in the middle. The germline gives CDR1 MGHDK, CDR2 SYGVNS. CDR3 sequence (DNA): TGTGCCAGCAGTGAGGGGGCCAAGGAGACCCAGTACTTC. Its protein is CASSEGAKETQYF. Supplemented by reference TRBV25-1 and TRBJ2-5, the full variable domain reads EADIYQTPRYLVIGTGKKITLECSQTMGHDKMYWYQQDPGMELHLIHYSYGVNSTEKGDLSSESTVSRIRTEHFPLTLESARPSHTSQYLCASSEGAKETQYFGPGTRLLVL.

This chain connects TRBV28 to TRBJ2-2, with D possibly being TRBD2 (5 bases). The CDR3 runs 14 residues. V shed 6 bases and J shed 1 base, with 9 bases lying between them. Germline V lookup: CDR1 MDHEN, CDR2 SYDVKM. The CDR3 DNA sequence: TGTGCCAGCAGAAGCGGTGTGAACACCGGGGAGCTGTTTTTT. This translates into CASRSGVNTGELFF. Full variable domain (missing parts from reference TRBV28 and TRBJ2-2): DVKVTQSSRYLVKRTGEKVFLECVQDMDHENMFWYRQDPGLGLRLIYFSYDVKMKEKGDIPEGYSVSREKKERFSLILESASTNQTSMYLCASRSGVNTGELFFGEGSRLTVL.

V is TRBV4-1 and J is TRBJ2-1; D call uncertain. V lost 1 base and J 3 bases, leaving 7 bases between the germline ends. CDR3 length: 14 amino acids. Per the germline V gene, CDR1 is MGHRA and CDR2 is YSYEKL. The CDR3 DNA reads TGCGCCAGCAGCCAAGCATCTTACTACAATGAGCAGTTCTTC. Protein: CASSQASYYNEQFF.

A word on this clone: Other DNA sequences within the sample encode an identical CDR3. The chain carries TRBV30 and TRBJ2-2; the D gene is possibly TRBD2 (6 bases). The germline CDR1 and CDR2 sequences are GTSNPN and SVGIG (reference sequence). Trimming removed 0 bases from V and 5 bases from J, with 10 bases in between. The CDR3 is 14 residues long. The CDR3 region is CAWSVLRGTGELFF. CDR3 coding DNA: TGTGCCTGGAGTGTACTTCGGGGGACCGGGGAGCTGTTTTTT.

This chain links TRBV29-1 with TRBJ1-2; 7 bases match TRBD1. The V gene's germline CDR1 is SQVTM and CDR2 ANQGSEA. The CDR3 is 11 residues long. Unmatched junction bases numbered 2, after V lost 7 bases and J lost 3 bases. The CDR3 region is CSAGTDYGYTF. DNA of the CDR3: TGCAGCGCCGGGACAGACTATGGCTACACCTTC.

This chain links TRBV29-1 with TRBJ1-2, with D unclear. V shed 8 bases and J shed 8 bases, with 30 bases lying between them. CDR1 and CDR2 (germline): SQVTM, ANQGSEA. This CDR3 spans 16 amino acids. The CDR3 reads CSTTTGPRMGRLGYTF. The CDR3 DNA follows: TGCAGCACAACCACCGGGCCAAGGATGGGGAGACTCGGCTACACCTTC.

The table lists this clone with a few counts. The rearrangement uses TRBV28 and TRBJ1-6; the match to TRBD1 covers 9 bases. The CDR3 totals 14 residues. V dropped 6 bases and J dropped 7; count of bases not matched to a gene: 4. Germline V gene lookup returns CDR1 MDHEN and CDR2 SYDVKM. The CDR3 region has the DNA TGTGCCAGCAGCGGGGGGACAGGGAATTCACCCCTCCACTTT. This sequence encodes CASSGGTGNSPLHF.

The chain recombines TRBV10-2 with TRBJ2-1, with D possibly TRBD1 on 5 matching bases. Per germline, CDR1 WSHSY and CDR2 SAAADI. The V end lost 5 bases, the J end lost 4 bases, and 15 bases lay between the germline ends. The CDR3 has 15 amino acids. CDR3: CASSMIRVGYNEQFF. In DNA form, the CDR3 reads TGCGCCAGCAGTATGATCAGGGTAGGGTACAATGAGCAGTTCTTC.

The chain links TRBV29-1 to TRBJ1-1; D remains unclear. Deletions cut 3 bases from V and 8 bases from J, with 13 bases between. Germline V CDR1 and CDR2: SQVTM, ANQGSEA. CDR3 length: 12 residues. CDR3: CSVEIYQAEAFF. DNA for the CDR3: TGCAGCGTTGAGATCTACCAGGCGGAAGCTTTCTTT.

CDR3: CSVVLQGATDTQYF. The CDR3 DNA reads as TGCAGCGTTGTATTACAGGGTGCCACAGATACGCAGTATTTT. This chain joins TRBV29-1 and TRBJ2-3; tentative D call: TRBD1 (6 bases). The CDR3 totals 14 residues. The germline V gene has CDR1 SQVTM and CDR2 ANQGSEA. The germline V and J ends were trimmed by 4 bases and 2 bases, with 13 bases remaining between them.

The chain uses TRBV28 and TRBJ1-2; D call uncertain. Trimming stripped 5 bases from V and 1 base from J, with 8 bases between. CDR1 MDHEN and CDR2 SYDVKM come from the germline V gene. The CDR3 extends over 13 amino acids. CDR3 residues: CASSSRLNYGYTF. In nucleotides, the CDR3 is TGTGCCAGCAGTAGCCGGCTTAACTATGGCTACACCTTC.

There are many counts of this clone. The chain couples TRBV28 to TRBJ1-1; D gene unclear. The CDR3 length is 12 residues. The germline CDR1 and CDR2 sequences are MDHEN and SYDVKM. With 6 bases removed from V and 10 bases from J, the gap between germline ends came to 15 bases. CDR3 residues: CASSVKTWGAFF. The CDR3 DNA reads as TGTGCCAGCAGCGTCAAGACCTGGGGAGCTTTCTTT.

This clone showed up just a few times. CDR3 region: CASSLAKNIQYF. The CDR3 nucleotides read TGTGCCTCGTCGCTGGCCAAAAACATTCAGTACTTC. The chain employs TRBV30 and TRBJ2-4, with D unclear. The V end was cut by 7 bases, the J end by 1 base, with 8 bases between. The CDR3 consists of 12 residues. Germline CDR1 reads GTSNPN; CDR2 reads SVGIG (reference sequence).

This clone was detected a few times. This rearrangement joins TRBV25-1 to TRBJ1-2; TRBD1 matches 8 bases. Germline V gene data show CDR1 as MGHDK and CDR2 as SYGVNS. CDR3 length: 12 amino acids. V lost 5 bases and J lost 7; bases outside the gene matches: 3. The CDR3, as DNA: TGTGCCAGCAGTCCAGGGGGCTTTGGCTACACCTTC. It codes for CASSPGGFGYTF.

This clone has only a few counts. This chain links TRBV18 with TRBJ2-6, with a weak D call TRBD2 (5 bases). The CDR3 contains 15 residues. Germline V gene data show CDR1 as KGHSH and CDR2 as LQKENI. V lost 4 bases and J 0 bases, leaving 7 bases between the germline ends. CDR3 loop: CASSLGNSGANVLTF. CDR3 bases: TGTGCCAGCTCACTCGGGAACTCTGGGGCCAACGTCCTGACTTTC.

This clone has a handful of counts. The chain employs TRBV10-3 and TRBJ2-2, with D perhaps matching TRBD1 or TRBD2 (5 bases each). Deletions cut 4 bases from V and 7 bases from J, with 13 bases between. The CDR3 runs 14 residues. Germline-derived CDR1 and CDR2 are ENHRY and SYGVKD. The CDR3 nucleotides are TGTGCCATCAGTGTAAGACAGAGGGACGGGGAGCTGTTTTTT. Protein product: CAISVRQRDGELFF.

For the CDR3, the DNA is TGTGCCAGCAGTTCCCTTGACAATCAGCCCCAGCATTTT. Translation gives CASSSLDNQPQHF. V is TRBV6-6 and J is TRBJ1-5; D is undetermined. Germline V gives CDR1 MNHNY, CDR2 SVGAGI (reference sequence). The CDR3 is 13 amino acids. The V end lost 4 bases, the J end lost 3 bases, and 7 bases lay between the germline ends.

CDR3 nucleotides: TGTGCCTGGAGAGGGACAGGACGCTCCTACAATGAGCAGTTCTTC. Its protein product is CAWRGTGRSYNEQFF. The chain joins TRBV30 to TRBJ2-1; 8 bases are a match to TRBD1. The CDR3 is made up of 15 amino acids. The J segment lost 0 bases and the V segment lost 3 bases, leaving 4 bases of the junction unmatched. Germline V gives CDR1 GTSNPN, CDR2 SVGIG (reference sequence).

The rearrangement joins TRBV9 to TRBJ2-3; D may be TRBD2 (6 bases). This CDR3 is built from 14 residues. CDR1 is SGDLS, CDR2 YYNGEE, per germline. V was trimmed by 3 bases and J by 6 bases, leaving 14 bases between them. This CDR3 is CASSAGTLLDTQYF. The CDR3 coding sequence is TGTGCCAGCAGCGCCGGGACTCTACTTGATACGCAGTATTTT.

This clone was found once. The genes are TRBV20-1 and TRBJ1-2; 7 nucleotides agree with TRBD1. The CDR3 is 11 amino acids. After removal of 6 bases from V and 8 bases from J, the junction contained 6 bases not matched to a gene. Germline V gene lookup returns CDR1 DFQATT and CDR2 SNEGSKA (reference sequence). CDR3 region: CSAWTGRGYTF. The CDR3 DNA reads TGCAGTGCGTGGACAGGACGCGGCTACACCTTC.